One and the same sample provided the 21 T cell receptor beta chains below, sequenced in a study of blood T cell repertoires in COVID-19. Method: immunoSEQ multiplex PCR; TCRdb's copy keeps in-frame clones and lacks some. The data hold hundreds of thousands of clones, with 80% to 90% observed a single time. Specimen: PBMCs or T cells enriched from blood (not recorded which). The source of these receptors is a woman aged 45-65 years in a cohort exposed to, infected with or recovered from COVID-19 (not recorded which).

In its sample, this clone was seen a few times. The rearrangement joins TRBV2 to TRBJ1-1, with D maybe TRBD1 (5 bases). This CDR3 is 11 amino acids long. Germline assignment: CDR1 SNHLY and CDR2 FYNNEI. Trimming pared 6 bases from V and 5 bases from J, leaving 7 bases between. CDR3 sequence reads: CASRYRTEAFF. CDR3 nucleotides: TGTGCCAGCAGATACAGGACTGAAGCTTTCTTT.

This sequence joins TRBV10-3 and TRBJ1-4; 7 bases map to TRBD1. Trimming at V came to 11 bases and at J to 8 bases, leaving 11 bases not matched to a gene. The CDR3 spans 13 residues. The V gene's germline CDR1 is ENHRY and CDR2 SYGVKD. CDR3 DNA sequence: TGTGCCGCGGGGGGACAGCCGAGGGAAAAACTGTTTTTT. Amino acids: CAAGGQPREKLFF.

The chain couples TRBV19 to TRBJ1-6; TRBD1 agrees at 7 bases. V shed 4 bases, J shed 0 bases, and the junction held 6 bases outside the gene matches. This CDR3 is 17 amino acids long. The germline V gene has CDR1 LNHDA and CDR2 SQIVND (reference sequence). The CDR3 region has the DNA TGTGCCAGTAGTAACCGACAGGGAAGCTCCTATAATTCACCCCTCCACTTT. This codes for CASSNRQGSSYNSPLHF.

The CDR3 sequence is CASSQGSPSEAFF. The CDR3, as DNA: TGTGCCAGCAGCCAAGGCAGTCCATCTGAAGCTTTCTTT. The genes are TRBV14 and TRBJ1-1; no clear D gene. Trimming stripped 1 base from V and 6 bases from J, with 9 bases between. The CDR3 spans 13 residues. In germline, CDR1 is SGHDN, CDR2 FVKESK. The full variable domain, completed using reference TRBV14 and TRBJ1-1, is EAGVTQFPSHSVIEKGQTVTLRCDPISGHDNLYWYRRVMGKEIKFLLHFVKESKQDESGMPNNRFLAERTGGTYSTLKVQPAELEDSGVYFCASSQGSPSEAFFGQGTRLTVV.

This clone appeared once. V is TRBV3-1 (or the pseudogene TRBV3-2) and J is TRBJ2-1; unclear D gene. From germline, CDR1 is LGHDT and CDR2 YNNKEL (reference sequence). The germline V and J ends were trimmed by 3 bases and 8 bases, with 11 bases remaining between them. The CDR3 sequence is 13 residues long. CDR3 sequence reads: CASSHIPTDEQFF. DNA for the CDR3: TGTGCCAGCAGCCACATACCTACGGATGAGCAGTTCTTC.

The J gene is TRBJ2-1, the V gene TRBV5-1; D not resolved. Germline V lookup: CDR1 SGHRS, CDR2 YFSETQ. Trimming cost V 0 bases and J 8 bases, with 15 bases left between them. CDR3 length: 15 residues. CDR3 amino acids: CASSLEEPSMDEQFF. CDR3 nucleotide sequence: TGCGCCAGCAGCTTGGAGGAGCCGTCGATGGATGAGCAGTTCTTC.

V and J are TRBV4-1 and TRBJ1-4; weak D call: TRBD1 (6 bases). The CDR3 sequence is 16 residues long. Germline V CDR1 and CDR2: MGHRA, YSYEKL. V was trimmed by 5 bases and J by 0 bases, leaving 13 bases between them. The CDR3 reads CASSTLDRATNEKLFF. Here the CDR3 DNA reads TGCGCCAGCAGCACCCTGGACAGAGCAACTAATGAAAAACTGTTTTTT.

The chain employs TRBV7-2 and TRBJ1-5; TRBD1 matches at 9 bases. CDR3 size: 15 residues. The germline gives CDR1 SGHTA, CDR2 FQGNSA. V was clipped by 5 bases and J by 1 base; unmatched bases: 3. The DNA of the CDR3 is TGTGCCAGCAGCCCACAGGGGGCGAGCAATCAGCCCCAGCATTTT. Translation: CASSPQGASNQPQHF.

This clone has more than one count but fewer than ten. The chain uses TRBV5-5 and TRBJ2-5; 8 nucleotides align to TRBD2. Germline V gene lookup returns CDR1 SGHKS and CDR2 YYEKEE (reference sequence). The junction had 8 bases not matched to a gene; V was cut back by 0 bases and J by 7 bases. This CDR3 is built from 15 residues. CDR3 sequence (DNA): TGTGCCAGCAGCTTGGAAGCTAGCGGGTCCTTGACCCAGTACTTC. It translates to CASSLEASGSLTQYF. The full variable domain, its missing parts supplied by reference TRBV5-5 and TRBJ2-5, is DAGVTQSPTHLIKTRGQQVTLRCSPISGHKSVSWYQQVLGQGPQFIFQYYEKEERGRGNFPDRFSARQFPNYSSELNVNALLLGDSALYLCASSLEASGSLTQYFGPGTRLLVL.

The chain is built from TRBV30 and TRBJ1-2; maybe TRBD1 (6 bases). V was pared by 3 bases and J by 1 base, with 12 bases between. The CDR3 has 14 amino acids. CDR1 GTSNPN and CDR2 SVGIG come from the germline V gene (reference sequence). This CDR3 reads CAWRKGGSNYGYTF. The DNA of the CDR3 is TGTGCCTGGAGAAAGGGGGGGAGTAACTATGGCTACACCTTC.

The V gene is TRBV7-9, the J gene TRBJ1-1, with D possibly TRBD1 on 6 matching bases. Trimming removed 2 bases from V and 5 bases from J, with 15 bases in between. This CDR3 contains 15 residues. CDR1 and CDR2 (germline): SEHNR, FQNEAQ (reference sequence). DNA for the CDR3: TGTGCCAGCAGCTTAACAGGGCGTGGGTTGACTGAAGCTTTCTTT. Protein: CASSLTGRGLTEAFF.

This clone has just a few counts. The chain combines TRBV6-1 with TRBJ2-7; TRBD2 agrees at 13 bases. The CDR3 is 17 amino acids. J was trimmed by 0 bases and V by 3 bases; bases with no gene match: 5. CDR1 and CDR2 from the germline V gene are MNHNS and SASEGT. DNA of the CDR3: TGTGCCAGCAGTGACAGGACTAGCGGGGGCACCTCCTACGAGCAGTACTTC. Translating it yields CASSDRTSGGTSYEQYF.

This chain connects TRBV24-1 to TRBJ1-2, with a weak D call TRBD1 (6 bases). This CDR3 is built from 14 residues. Germline V CDR1 and CDR2: KGHDR, SFDVKD. V lost 4 bases and J lost 6, with 14 bases in between. The CDR3 protein is CATSETGTYNGYTF. Written as DNA, the CDR3 is TGTGCCACCAGTGAAACCGGGACATATAATGGCTACACCTTC.

The chain uses TRBV6-5 and TRBJ1-4; D is perhaps TRBD1 (5 bases). V lost 5 bases and J 15 bases, leaving 25 bases between the germline ends. Germline V gives CDR1 MNHEY, CDR2 SVGAGI. The CDR3 contains 15 residues. CDR3: CASSKQTGTSQILFF. CDR3 nucleotide sequence: TGTGCCAGCAGTAAACAAACAGGAACCTCCCAAATATTGTTTTTT.

The rearrangement links TRBV4-1 to TRBJ1-5; no clear D. The germline V and J ends were trimmed by 1 base and 0 bases, with 10 bases remaining between them. Germline assignment: CDR1 MGHRA and CDR2 YSYEKL. This CDR3 is built from 16 residues. CDR3 residues: CASSQGAGFSNQPQHF. Written as DNA, the CDR3 is TGCGCCAGCAGCCAAGGGGCAGGATTTAGCAATCAGCCCCAGCATTTT.

The genes are TRBV4-1 and TRBJ1-1; D is possibly TRBD1 (6 bases). The ends were cut back, 4 bases at V and 0 bases at J, with 9 bases in the middle. There are 14 residues in the CDR3. Germline V gives CDR1 MGHRA, CDR2 YSYEKL. CDR3 in amino acids: CASSLRGMNTEAFF. The CDR3 DNA reads TGCGCCAGCAGCCTCAGGGGAATGAACACTGAAGCTTTCTTT.

Comment on this clone: The junction differs from germline at one of its ends, possibly a read error. The rearrangement uses TRBV30 and TRBJ2-7; 9 positions match TRBD1. The CDR3 consists of 12 residues. Germline V lookup: CDR1 GTSNPN, CDR2 SVGIG (reference sequence). CDR3 sequence: CAWSSPGTGLNF. The CDR3 coding sequence is TGTGCCTGGAGTTCTCCCGGGACAGGGTTAAACTTC.

The rearrangement links TRBV20-1 to TRBJ2-7; D is unclear. Trimming shortened V by 3 bases and J by 0 bases, and 15 bases separated the two germline ends. Germline V gene data show CDR1 as DFQATT and CDR2 as SNEGSKA (reference sequence). The CDR3 loop spans 15 amino acids. CDR3 in amino acids: CSASGSPGSSYEQYF. The CDR3 DNA reads TGCAGTGCTAGTGGCTCCCCAGGCAGCTCCTACGAGCAGTACTTC.

The V and J genes are TRBV5-4 and TRBJ2-7; D might be TRBD1 (5 bases). Trimming cost V 4 bases and J 4 bases, with 18 bases left between them. Germline V gene sequence: CDR1 SGHNT, CDR2 YYREEE (reference sequence). This CDR3 is 15 amino acids long. CDR3 DNA sequence: TGTGCCAGCAGCGCGGCTCAGGGTACGCAATACGAGCAGTACTTC. Its translation is CASSAAQGTQYEQYF.

The V call is TRBV6-5, the J call TRBJ2-1; no firm D call. The CDR3 sequence is 13 residues long. Germline CDR1 MNHEY, CDR2 SVGAGI. V lost 7 bases and J lost 2, with 9 bases in between. The CDR3 DNA sequence: TGTGCCAGCACACTGGTGCCCTACAATGAGCAGTTCTTC. This encodes CASTLVPYNEQFF.

The sample holds one count of this clone. The chain combines TRBV28 with TRBJ1-4; D unclear. In germline, CDR1 is MDHEN, CDR2 SYDVKM. V lost 5 bases and J lost 2, with 18 bases in between. This CDR3 is built from 17 residues. The CDR3 sequence: CASSALLGRGTNEKLFF. The DNA of the CDR3 is TGTGCCAGCAGTGCATTGCTGGGCCGTGGTACTAATGAAAAACTGTTTTTT.